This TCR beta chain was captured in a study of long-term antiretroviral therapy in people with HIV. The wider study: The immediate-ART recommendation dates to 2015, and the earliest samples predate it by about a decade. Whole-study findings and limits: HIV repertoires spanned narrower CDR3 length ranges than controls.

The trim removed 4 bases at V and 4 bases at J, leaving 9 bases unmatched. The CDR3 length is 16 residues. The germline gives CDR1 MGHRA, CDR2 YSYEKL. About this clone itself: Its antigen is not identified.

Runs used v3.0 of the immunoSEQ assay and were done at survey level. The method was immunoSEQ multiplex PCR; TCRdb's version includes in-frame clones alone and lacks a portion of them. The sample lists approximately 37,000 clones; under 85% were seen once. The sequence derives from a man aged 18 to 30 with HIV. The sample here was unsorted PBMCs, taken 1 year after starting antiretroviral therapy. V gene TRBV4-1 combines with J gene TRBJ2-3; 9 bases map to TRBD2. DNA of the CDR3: TGCGCCAGCAGCCCCGGCGGCGGGAGGGCCGCAGATACGCAGTATTTT. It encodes CASSPGGGRAADTQYF.